These 30 T cell receptor beta chains were sequenced from one sample in a study of T cell changes during pregnancy in multiple sclerosis. Only in-frame clones appear in the TCRdb table, and some are missing; sequencing was by immunoSEQ multiplex PCR. The sample yields some 64,000 clones, 92% seen once. The sample here was peripheral blood, taken in the first trimester of pregnancy. The receptors shown here come from a female donor with multiple sclerosis, enrolled in a pregnancy study.

This clone showed up just once. The gene calls are TRBV5-4 and TRBJ1-5; 7 nucleotides match TRBD1. The germline V gene encodes CDR1 SGHNT and CDR2 YYREEE (reference sequence). The CDR3 consists of 14 residues. The junction had 7 bases not matched to a gene; V was cut back by 3 bases and J by 7 bases. The CDR3 loop reads CASSSDRVGQPQHF. CDR3 bases: TGTGCCAGCAGCTCAGACAGGGTAGGACAGCCCCAGCATTTT.

The chain couples TRBV30 to TRBJ1-1; D might be TRBD1 (6 bases). Trimming took 0 bases from V and 5 from J, leaving 10 bases between them. Looked up from germline, CDR1 is GTSNPN and CDR2 is SVGIG (reference sequence). The CDR3 extends over 13 amino acids. The chain's CDR3 is CAWSVAGVTEAFF. The CDR3 nucleotides read TGTGCCTGGAGTGTAGCAGGGGTAACTGAAGCTTTCTTT.

This sequence joins TRBV28 and TRBJ2-2, with TRBD2 identical over 9 bases. V shed 5 bases, J shed 7 bases, and the junction held 14 bases outside the gene matches. The CDR3 totals 17 residues. The germline gives CDR1 MDHEN, CDR2 SYDVKM. The CDR3 loop reads CASSKRTTRTSVGELFF. The CDR3 nucleotides are TGTGCCAGCAGTAAAAGAACAACGAGGACTAGCGTCGGGGAGCTGTTTTTT.

This clone was seen just once. The V call is TRBV9, the J call TRBJ2-2; possible D gene TRBD2, 5 bases. CDR1 is SGDLS and CDR2 is YYNGEE in the germline V gene. The CDR3 length is 14 residues. V gave up 0 bases and J gave up 7 bases, with 10 bases separating them. The CDR3 DNA sequence: TGTGCCAGCAGCGTAGGAGCGGTTAGCGGGGAGCTGTTTTTT. Its protein product is CASSVGAVSGELFF.

The rearrangement uses TRBV15 and TRBJ1-5; the D gene is possibly TRBD1 (6 bases). This CDR3 comprises 15 residues. Trimming removed 2 bases from V and 5 bases from J, with 13 bases in between. In germline, CDR1 is LNHNV, CDR2 YYDKDF (reference sequence). CDR3 nucleotide sequence: TGTGCCACCAGCAGAATGACAGGTTTGTATCAGCCCCAGCATTTT. It is translated as CATSRMTGLYQPQHF. Full variable domain (outside the CDR3, taken from reference TRBV15 and TRBJ1-5): DAMVIQNPRYQVTQFGKPVTLSCSQTLNHNVMYWYQQKSSQAPKLLFHYYDKDFNNEADTPDNFQSRRPNTSFCFLDIRSPGLGDTAMYLCATSRMTGLYQPQHFGDGTRLSIL.

The chain has TRBV18 and TRBJ1-5, with 8 bases aligning to TRBD1. The germline gives CDR1 KGHSH, CDR2 LQKENI. With 3 bases clipped from V and 4 bases from J, the junction kept 14 bases outside the gene matches. The CDR3 is made up of 18 amino acids. DNA for the CDR3: TGTGCCAGCTCACCCGGGTCCTTAACAGGGGGATGGAATCAGCCCCAGCATTTT. It specifies CASSPGSLTGGWNQPQHF.

This chain uses TRBV4-1 with TRBJ2-5; TRBD2 agrees at 8 bases. The V and J ends lost 1 base and 5 bases, in that order; junction bases with no gene match: 12. Germline CDR1 MGHRA, CDR2 YSYEKL. There are 17 residues in the CDR3. DNA of the CDR3: TGCGCCAGCAGCCAAGTACCAGCGGGAGAGTTTGGGGAGACCCAGTACTTC. It codes for CASSQVPAGEFGETQYF.

The chain recombines TRBV5-1 with TRBJ2-3; 14 bases match TRBD2. V shed 4 bases and J 4 bases; nucleotides not matched to a gene: 5. CDR1 and CDR2 (germline): SGHRS, YFSETQ. The CDR3 has 16 amino acids. CDR3 in amino acids: CASSRVTSGRADTQYF. The CDR3 DNA sequence: TGCGCCAGCAGCCGCGTGACTAGCGGGAGGGCAGATACGCAGTATTTT.

J is TRBJ1-4 and V is TRBV28; D unclear. Germline CDR1 MDHEN, CDR2 SYDVKM. V lost 3 bases and J 2 bases, leaving 10 bases between the germline ends. The CDR3 runs 15 residues. The CDR3 loop is CASSFLGATNEKLFF. For the CDR3, the DNA is TGTGCCAGCAGTTTTCTAGGTGCTACTAATGAAAAACTGTTTTTT.

The V gene is TRBV7-2, the J gene TRBJ1-3, with 9 bases identical to TRBD1. Trimming took 0 bases from V and 3 from J; bases not matched to a gene: 6. The germline CDR1 and CDR2 sequences are SGHTA and FQGNSA. CDR3 size: 17 residues. The CDR3, as DNA: TGTGCCAGCAGCTTAGCCAGGACAGGGGTGGTTGGAAACACCATATATTTT. It encodes CASSLARTGVVGNTIYF.

The chain employs TRBV27 and TRBJ1-4; 12 nucleotides match TRBD1. This CDR3 has 17 residues. Looked up from germline, CDR1 is MNHEY and CDR2 is SMNVEV (reference sequence). With V trimmed by 7 bases and J by 4 bases, 10 bases remained unmatched. The CDR3 DNA sequence: TGTGCCAGCAAAGGGACAGGGGGCCTTCCGTTTAATGAAAAACTGTTTTTT. Protein sequence: CASKGTGGLPFNEKLFF. Based on the CDR3 plus reference TRBV27 and TRBJ1-4, the full variable domain is EAQVTQNPRYLITVTGKKLTVTCSQNMNHEYMSWYRQDPGLGLRQIYYSMNVEVTDKGDVPEGYKVSRKEKRNFPLILESPSPNQTSLYFCASKGTGGLPFNEKLFFGSGTQLSVL.

The rearrangement uses TRBV9 and TRBJ2-2, with 7 positions matching TRBD2. The V and J ends lost 5 bases and 1 base, in that order; junction bases with no gene match: 2. CDR1 is SGDLS and CDR2 is YYNGEE in the germline V gene. The CDR3 is made up of 14 amino acids. The CDR3 bases are TGTGCCAGCAGTAGCGGGTGGAACACCGGGGAGCTGTTTTTT. Its protein is CASSSGWNTGELFF.

The chain joins TRBV2 to TRBJ2-3; TRBD1 matches at 7 bases. The CDR3 length is 14 residues. V was pared by 5 bases and J by 1 base, with 3 bases of the junction left unmatched. In germline, CDR1 is SNHLY, CDR2 FYNNEI. The CDR3 loop reads CASSFTGGTDTQYF. CDR3 sequence (DNA): TGTGCCAGCAGTTTTACAGGGGGCACAGATACGCAGTATTTT.

Here the CDR3 DNA reads TGTGCCAGCAGCTTCCTTACTAGCGGAATCAACTACGAGCAGTACTTC. It is translated as CASSFLTSGINYEQYF. This rearrangement joins TRBV7-9 to TRBJ2-7, with 8 positions matching TRBD2. The CDR3 is made up of 16 amino acids. The V gene's germline CDR1 is SEHNR and CDR2 FQNEAQ (reference sequence). Trimming at V came to 3 bases and at J to 3 bases, leaving 10 bases not matched to a gene.

The rearrangement uses TRBV5-1 and TRBJ2-5; 12 nucleotides align to TRBD2. The CDR3 has 16 residues. CDR1 is SGHRS and CDR2 is YFSETQ in the germline V gene. V shed 4 bases, J shed 2 bases, and the junction held 6 bases outside the gene matches. The CDR3 protein is CASSGGTSGLQETQYF. CDR3 sequence (DNA): TGCGCCAGCAGCGGGGGGACTAGCGGGCTTCAAGAGACCCAGTACTTC.

The chain links TRBV7-3 to TRBJ2-2, with a tentative D call TRBD1 (6 bases). Trimming shortened V by 8 bases and J by 4 bases, and 17 bases separated the two germline ends. Germline V lookup: CDR1 SGHTA, CDR2 FQGTGA. This CDR3 is 15 amino acids long. The CDR3 DNA follows: TGTGCCAGCCGCAAATACAGGGTTTGCACCGGGGAGCTGTTTTTT. It encodes CASRKYRVCTGELFF.

The V and J genes are TRBV6-1 and TRBJ2-3; 7 bases are a match to TRBD2. Trimming at V came to 6 bases and at J to 3 bases, leaving 3 bases not matched to a gene. The CDR3 is made up of 13 amino acids. Germline V gene data show CDR1 as MNHNS and CDR2 as SASEGT. The CDR3 DNA reads TGTGCCAGCAGATCGCGGGGGACAGATACGCAGTATTTT. This codes for CASRSRGTDTQYF.

The V call is TRBV27, the J call TRBJ1-5, with D possibly TRBD1 on 5 matching bases. The CDR3 sequence is 15 residues long. Germline CDR1 MNHEY, CDR2 SMNVEV (reference sequence). Trimming removed 3 bases at V and 1 base at J, with 10 bases between. In DNA, the CDR3 is TGTGCCAGCAGTTTCTCGGGGGACAGCAATCAGCCCCAGCATTTT. Its protein is CASSFSGDSNQPQHF.

As to this clone: The junction departs from the called germline gene at one end, perhaps through a read error. V gene TRBV7-7 combines with J gene TRBJ1-2; D not resolved. The germline CDR1 and CDR2 sequences are SSHAT and FNYEAQ (reference sequence). The CDR3 covers 16 residues. The CDR3 loop is CASSPEVTRYYDGYTF. The CDR3, as DNA: TGTGCTAGCAGCCCGGAGGTAACCCGATACTATGACGGCTACACCTTC.

This sequence joins TRBV6-5 and TRBJ2-1; 7 bases align to TRBD2. Germline V gene sequence: CDR1 MNHEY, CDR2 SVGAGI. The CDR3 loop spans 15 amino acids. The junction had 3 bases not matched to a gene; V was cut back by 0 bases and J by 4 bases. Here the CDR3 reads CASSYSSGLYNEQFF. CDR3 DNA: TGTGCCAGCAGTTACTCTAGCGGGCTTTACAATGAGCAGTTCTTC.

The V gene is TRBV19, the J gene TRBJ2-7; possible D gene TRBD1, 6 bases. The germline CDR1 and CDR2 sequences are LNHDA and SQIVND (reference sequence). This CDR3 contains 18 residues. Trimming removed 2 bases at V and 0 bases at J, with 20 bases between. The CDR3 reads CASSISRGPRDISYEQYF. In DNA form, the CDR3 reads TGTGCCAGTAGTATAAGTCGGGGCCCTCGGGACATCTCCTACGAGCAGTACTTC.

V gene TRBV30 combines with J gene TRBJ2-2; a weak D match, TRBD2 (5 bases). With 7 bases removed from V and 7 bases from J, the gap between germline ends came to 10 bases. The CDR3 length is 11 residues. CDR1 and CDR2 (germline): GTSNPN, SVGIG (reference sequence). CDR3 sequence: CAFLGVGELFF. DNA for the CDR3: TGTGCCTTCCTCGGGGTCGGGGAGCTGTTTTTT.

The chain combines TRBV30 with TRBJ1-5; D not resolved. In germline, CDR1 is GTSNPN, CDR2 SVGIG (reference sequence). CDR3 length: 15 amino acids. V shed 1 base and J shed 2 bases, with 12 bases lying between them. The CDR3: CAWSGGGKGNQPQHF. CDR3 nucleotide sequence: TGTGCCTGGAGTGGTGGAGGAAAAGGCAATCAGCCCCAGCATTTT.

The chain has TRBV14 and TRBJ2-7; 12 bases are shared with TRBD2. The CDR3 totals 15 residues. Unmatched junction bases numbered 8, after V lost 3 bases and J lost 8 bases. Germline V gene data show CDR1 as SGHDN and CDR2 as FVKESK. This chain's CDR3 is CASSQDKTSGRKQYF. In DNA, the CDR3 is TGTGCCAGCAGCCAGGACAAAACTAGCGGGAGGAAGCAGTACTTC.

The gene calls are TRBV2 and TRBJ2-4, with 9 positions matching TRBD1. V shed 3 bases and J 6 bases; nucleotides not matched to a gene: 3. CDR1 and CDR2 from the germline V gene are SNHLY and FYNNEI. This CDR3 is built from 14 residues. Here the CDR3 reads CASSEWTGVNIQYF. CDR3 in DNA: TGTGCCAGCAGTGAGTGGACAGGGGTAAACATTCAGTACTTC. Based on the CDR3 plus reference TRBV2 and TRBJ2-4, the full variable domain is EPEVTQTPSHQVTQMGQEVILRCVPISNHLYFYWYRQILGQKVEFLVSFYNNEISEKSEIFDDQFSVERPDGSNFTLKIRSTKLEDSAMYFCASSEWTGVNIQYFGAGTRLSVL.

Only one count was recorded for this clone. The rearrangement links TRBV4-2 to TRBJ2-7, with TRBD2 identical over 9 bases. CDR1 is LGHNA and CDR2 is YNFKEQ in the germline V gene. The CDR3 has 14 amino acids. The J segment lost 1 base and the V segment lost 4 bases, leaving 2 bases of the junction unmatched. The CDR3 sequence is CASSRTSESYEQYF. CDR3 nucleotides: TGTGCCAGCAGCCGGACTAGCGAATCCTACGAGCAGTACTTC.

The rearrangement uses TRBV5-5 and TRBJ2-1; maybe TRBD2 (5 bases). Germline V lookup: CDR1 SGHKS, CDR2 YYEKEE (reference sequence). V was clipped by 0 bases and J by 2 bases, with 12 bases between them. This CDR3 has 16 amino acids. CDR3 loop: CASSLVTRGTYNEQFF. The DNA of the CDR3 is TGTGCCAGCAGCTTGGTAACTCGGGGTACCTACAATGAGCAGTTCTTC.

The V gene is TRBV18, the J gene TRBJ2-2; D is possibly TRBD2 (5 bases). CDR1 is KGHSH, CDR2 LQKENI, per germline. V shed 1 base and J shed 1 base, with 10 bases lying between them. The CDR3 is 16 amino acids. The CDR3 protein is CASSPLVGENTGELFF. The CDR3 coding sequence is TGTGCCAGCTCACCACTTGTGGGAGAGAACACCGGGGAGCTGTTTTTT.

This chain joins TRBV30 and TRBJ2-4, with D possibly matching TRBD2 (6 bases). Trimming took off 3 bases at V and 9 bases at J, with 9 bases between the two ends. This CDR3 comprises 11 residues. Germline assignment: CDR1 GTSNPN and CDR2 SVGIG (reference sequence). The CDR3 reads CAWRVGGIQYF. Here the CDR3 DNA reads TGTGCCTGGAGGGTGGGAGGCATTCAGTACTTC.

This clone has a single count. V gene TRBV5-5 combines with J gene TRBJ2-5; 8 nucleotides agree with TRBD1. V lost 1 base, J lost 4 bases, and 6 bases stayed unmatched. Looked up from germline, CDR1 is SGHKS and CDR2 is YYEKEE (reference sequence). CDR3 length: 15 residues. The CDR3 sequence: CASSLQGAQRETQYF. In nucleotides, the CDR3 is TGTGCCAGCAGCTTGCAGGGGGCCCAAAGAGAGACCCAGTACTTC.